This is a list of T cell receptor beta chains from one sample in a study of blood T cell repertoires in COVID-19. TCRdb keeps only in-frame clones here, not all; method: immunoSEQ multiplex PCR. The sample records 130,000 or so clones, roughly 91% being singletons. Sequenced sample: peripheral blood. The receptors here all came from a man between 60 and 70 years old with COVID-19, enrolled during active disease. CDR3s include the opening cysteine and the closing phenylalanine or tryptophan. D genes are given only for firm matches. Size values are once, few and many counts, or a class for expanded clones, and some rows have none.

>few|TRBJ1-5|14|TRBV15|.
CATSRQGSSQPQHF
TGTGCCACCAGCAGACAGGGGAGTTCCCAGCCCCAGCATTTT
>.|TRBJ1-6|14|TRBV6-5|.
CASTRPGGNSPLHF
TGTGCCAGCACGCGGCCGGGTGGGAATTCACCCCTCCACTTT
>.|TRBJ1-6|15|TRBV3-1/TRBV3-2|.
CASSPGFQDNSPLHF
TGTGCCAGCAGCCCGGGATTTCAAGATAATTCACCCCTCCACTTT
>.|TRBJ2-3|15|TRBV27|TRBD2
CASSRTSGGPETQYF
TGTGCCAGCAGCCGGACTAGCGGGGGCCCCGAGACGCAGTATTTT
>few|TRBJ1-5|17|TRBV15|.
CATSSGGRELSNQPQHF
TGTGCCACCAGCAGTGGGGGACGGGAGCTTAGCAATCAGCCCCAGCATTTT
>once|TRBJ2-1|14|TRBV5-1|TRBD2
CASSLGLAGAEQFF
TGCGCCAGCAGCTTGGGACTAGCGGGGGCCGAGCAGTTCTTC
>.|TRBJ1-5|16|TRBV19|.
CASRNFQGGSNQPQHF
TGTGCCAGTAGAAACTTCCAGGGAGGTAGCAATCAGCCCCAGCATTTT
>.|TRBJ1-1|15|TRBV9|TRBD1
CASSPRTGLGTEAFF
TGTGCCAGCAGCCCGCGGACAGGGCTGGGCACTGAAGCTTTCTTT
>.|TRBJ1-5|15|TRBV3-1/TRBV3-2|TRBD1
CASSQSTGGNQPQHF
TGTGCCAGCAGCCAGTCGACAGGGGGCAATCAGCCCCAGCATTTT
>.|TRBJ1-1|12|TRBV7-2|.
CASSLTGTEAFF
TGTGCCAGCAGCTTAACTGGTACTGAAGCTTTCTTT
>.|TRBJ1-6|17|TRBV27|.
CASSRDSLSSYNSPLHF
TGTGCCAGCAGTAGAGACAGTCTGAGCTCCTATAATTCACCCCTCCACTTT
>.|TRBJ2-1|16|TRBV20-1|TRBD2
CSASPLAGGRYNEQFF
TGCAGTGCTAGTCCCCTAGCGGGGGGGCGGTACAATGAGCAGTTCTTC
>.|TRBJ2-5|14|TRBV15|TRBD2
CATSRVASGVTQYF
TGTGCCACCAGCAGAGTAGCTAGCGGTGTCACCCAGTACTTC
>.|TRBJ2-5|21|TRBV27|TRBD1
CASSLRGSGGVSLGPQETQYF
TGTGCCAGCAGTTTACGGGGTTCAGGGGGTGTTTCTCTAGGCCCCCAAGAGACCCAGTACTTC
>.|TRBJ2-5|13|TRBV12-3/TRBV12-4|.
CASSFLARETQYF
TGTGCCAGCAGTTTTCTGGCCAGGGAGACCCAGTACTTC
>.|TRBJ1-5|13|TRBV11-1|.
CASSPGWNQPQHF
TGTGCCAGCAGCCCGGGTTGGAATCAGCCCCAGCATTTT
>.|TRBJ2-7|16|TRBV5-5|TRBD1
CASSLVVGQGVYEQYF
TGTGCCAGCAGCTTGGTGGTAGGACAGGGGGTTTACGAGCAGTACTTC
>.|TRBJ1-2|16|TRBV6-5|.
CASSYPGEEQNYGYTF
TGTGCCAGCAGTTACCCCGGGGAGGAGCAAAACTATGGCTACACCTTC
>.|TRBJ1-1|15|TRBV15|.
CATSRAGVPRTEAFF
TGTGCCACCAGCAGAGCGGGGGTACCAAGGACTGAAGCTTTCTTT
>.|TRBJ1-2|14|TRBV7-8|TRBD1
CASSPLTGLVGYTF
TGTGCCAGCAGCCCCCTGACAGGGTTGGTTGGCTACACCTTC
>.|TRBJ1-2|13|TRBV6-5|.
CASSLDSNYGYTF
TGTGCCAGCAGCCTCGACAGCAACTATGGCTACACCTTC
>.|TRBJ1-1|17|TRBV29-1|.
CSVEAGGGATGFTEAFF
TGCAGCGTTGAAGCTGGGGGGGGCGCAACGGGATTCACTGAAGCTTTCTTT
>.|TRBJ1-1|14|TRBV5-1|.
CASSPNTVNTEAFF
TGCGCCAGCAGCCCAAACACCGTGAACACTGAAGCTTTCTTT
>.|TRBJ1-1|13|TRBV7-2|.
CASSLTVNTEAFF
TGTGCCAGCAGCTTAACGGTGAACACTGAAGCTTTCTTT
>.|TRBJ1-1|13|TRBV18|TRBD1
CASSPLTGAEAFF
TGTGCCAGCTCACCCTTGACAGGGGCCGAAGCTTTCTTT
>.|TRBJ2-5|14|TRBV29-1|.
CSVYGLRGSETQYF
TGCAGCGTTTACGGTTTGAGGGGGTCAGAGACCCAGTACTTC
>.|TRBJ2-6|18|TRBV19|TRBD1
CASGMGQGIGSGANVLTF
TGTGCCAGCGGGATGGGACAGGGGATCGGCTCTGGGGCCAACGTCCTGACTTTC
>.|TRBJ1-3|15|TRBV5-1|.
CASSLSGSSGNTIYF
TGCGCCAGCAGCTTGTCAGGATCCTCTGGAAACACCATATATTTT
>.|TRBJ2-2|17|TRBV24-1|TRBD1
CATSDSGTGGWTGELFF
TGTGCCACCAGTGATTCCGGGACAGGGGGCTGGACCGGGGAGCTGTTTTTT
>.|TRBJ2-7|15|TRBV11-2|TRBD1
CASSSRQGIPSGQYF
TGTGCCAGCAGCAGTCGACAGGGTATACCCTCAGGGCAGTACTTC
>.|TRBJ1-4|16|TRBV19|.
CASSLMGGLTNEKLFF
TGTGCCAGTAGCCTCATGGGAGGGTTAACTAATGAAAAACTGTTTTTT
>.|TRBJ1-4|17|TRBV4-3|.
CASSQDQAGLINKKLFF
TGCGCCAGCAGCCAAGACCAAGCAGGGCTAATAAACAAAAAACTGTTTTTT
>large|TRBJ1-5|15|TRBV10-2|.
CASSWGADSNQPQHF
TGCGCCAGCAGCTGGGGCGCGGATAGCAATCAGCCCCAGCATTTT
>.|TRBJ1-4|13|TRBV12-3/TRBV12-4|.
CASSLLQGEKLFF
TGTGCCAGCAGTTTACTCCAGGGCGAAAAACTGTTTTTT
>.|TRBJ2-7|15|TRBV5-4|TRBD2
CASSLGLAGTYEQYF
TGTGCCAGCAGCTTGGGTCTAGCGGGGACCTACGAGCAGTACTTC
>.|TRBJ2-7|14|TRBV7-2|TRBD1
CASSSGDRFYEQYF
TGTGCCAGCAGCTCGGGGGACAGGTTTTACGAGCAGTACTTC
>.|TRBJ1-2|13|TRBV19|.
CASSIYGNYGYTF
TGTGCCAGTAGTATCTACGGGAACTATGGCTACACCTTC
>.|TRBJ1-1|13|TRBV28|.
CASNSGRNTEAFF
TGTGCCAGCAACTCAGGTAGAAACACTGAAGCTTTCTTT
>.|TRBJ1-5|15|TRBV4-2|.
CASSQDPAGKEPQHF
TGTGCCAGCAGCCAAGATCCGGCAGGGAAAGAGCCCCAGCATTTT
>many|TRBJ2-7|15|TRBV5-1|TRBD1
CASSQDVGGNDEQYF
TGCGCCAGCAGCCAGGATGTAGGGGGCAACGACGAGCAGTACTTC
>.|TRBJ2-7|14|TRBV18|TRBD1
CASSLRDSGYEQYF
TGTGCCAGCTCACTCCGGGACAGCGGTTACGAGCAGTACTTC
>once|TRBJ2-3|13|TRBV9|.
CASSASYTDTQYF
TGTGCCAGCAGCGCCTCGTACACAGATACGCAGTATTTT
>.|TRBJ1-1|14|TRBV18|.
CASSPLGAGTEAFF
TGTGCCAGCTCACCACTGGGGGCGGGTACTGAAGCTTTCTTT
>once|TRBJ1-1|12|TRBV25-1|.
CASEYRGTEAFF
TGTGCCAGCGAATATAGGGGCACTGAAGCTTTCTTT
>.|TRBJ1-2|11|TRBV20-1|.
CSAPAVYGYTF
TGCAGTGCTCCGGCGGTTTATGGCTACACCTTC
>.|TRBJ2-5|15|TRBV7-9|.
CASSLASSNQETQYF
TGTGCCAGCAGCTTAGCCTCGAGTAACCAAGAGACCCAGTACTTC
>.|TRBJ1-1|15|TRBV18|.
CASSEQAGGHTEAFF
TGTGCCAGCTCAGAACAGGCGGGAGGTCACACTGAAGCTTTCTTT
>.|TRBJ1-5|17|TRBV18|.
CASSPSGVGGSNQPQHF
TGTGCCAGCTCACCGTCGGGGGTGGGGGGAAGCAATCAGCCCCAGCATTTT
>.|TRBJ2-7|11|TRBV6-5|.
CASTRGYEQYF
TGTGCCAGCACCCGGGGCTACGAGCAGTACTTC
>.|TRBJ2-3|16|TRBV28|TRBD2
CASSSLAGESGDTQYF
TGTGCCAGCAGTTCATTAGCGGGGGAAAGTGGAGATACGCAGTATTTT
>.|TRBJ2-5|17|TRBV5-1|TRBD1
CASSPRDRGTGQETQYF
TGCGCCAGCAGCCCCCGGGACAGGGGGACGGGACAAGAGACCCAGTACTTC
>.|TRBJ2-7|14|TRBV14|.
CASSQDPVSYEQYF
TGTGCCAGCAGCCAAGACCCGGTATCCTACGAGCAGTACTTC
>.|TRBJ1-2|14|TRBV4-1|TRBD1
CASSQTGGWYGYTF
TGCGCCAGCAGCCAAACAGGGGGCTGGTATGGCTACACCTTC
>.|TRBJ1-5|14|TRBV30|TRBD1
CAWSKGQGNQPQHF
TGTGCCTGGAGTAAGGGACAGGGGAATCAGCCCCAGCATTTT
>.|TRBJ1-2|12|TRBV25-1|TRBD1
CASKGQIYGYTF
TGTGCCAGCAAGGGACAGATTTATGGCTACACCTTC